This T cell receptor beta chain was obtained from a study of Ad26.COV2.S vaccination and SARS-CoV-2 variants. Findings and limits, study-wide: Post-vaccination breadth of spike-specific CD8+ and CD4+ T cell responses was reportedly substantial. Responses of T cells in total may have been underestimated by the TCR breadth and depth analyses.

Notes on this clone: The antigen remains undetermined.

Treatment specified: around 19 received Ad26.COV2.S at low or high dose, single or two shots; about 5 received placebo; per-sample allocation not given. Sampling happened 63 days after the first vaccine or placebo injection. The table came from immunoSEQ multiplex PCR; TCRdb's copy has only in-frame clones and leaves some out. The table has fewer than 500,000 clones, 90% seen once. Per germline, CDR1 PRHDT and CDR2 FYEKMQ (reference sequence). This CDR3 is built from 12 residues. The V end was cut by 8 bases, the J end by 1 base, with 8 bases between. The source is a person aged 18-65 years who received the Ad26.COV2.S COVID-19 vaccine or a placebo. The J gene is TRBJ1-1, the V gene TRBV13; D remains unclear. The specimen was peripheral blood, collected in a trial of Ad26.COV2.S vaccine versus placebo. As DNA, the CDR3 is TGTGCCAGCCGACGGCGGAACACTGAAGCTTTCTTT. The encoded protein is CASRRRNTEAFF.